There are a few counts of the clone carrying this TCR beta chain. The germline gives CDR1 SGHNT, CDR2 YYREEE (reference sequence). Unmatched junction bases numbered 12, after V lost 1 base and J lost 9 bases. CDR3 length: 16 residues. Repertoires were generated with immunoSEQ multiplex PCR, while TCRdb's copy carries only in-frame clones and drops some. The sample consists of 45,000 to 50,000 clones, about four fifths of them appearing once. This sample stems from a study of OX40 agonist ivuxolimab in advanced cancers. The TCR was taken from an adult with an advanced solid tumor such as melanoma, head and neck, liver or kidney cancer. This sequence joins TRBV5-4 and TRBJ2-1; TRBD2 matches 8 bases. Sample: CD4+ or CD8+ T cells sorted from blood, taken in a trial of the OX40 agonist ivuxolimab. CDR3 coding DNA: TGTGCCAGCAGCTTGAGTAGAGGACTAGCTCCCAGTGAGCAGTTCTTC. Translating gives CASSLSRGLAPSEQFF.